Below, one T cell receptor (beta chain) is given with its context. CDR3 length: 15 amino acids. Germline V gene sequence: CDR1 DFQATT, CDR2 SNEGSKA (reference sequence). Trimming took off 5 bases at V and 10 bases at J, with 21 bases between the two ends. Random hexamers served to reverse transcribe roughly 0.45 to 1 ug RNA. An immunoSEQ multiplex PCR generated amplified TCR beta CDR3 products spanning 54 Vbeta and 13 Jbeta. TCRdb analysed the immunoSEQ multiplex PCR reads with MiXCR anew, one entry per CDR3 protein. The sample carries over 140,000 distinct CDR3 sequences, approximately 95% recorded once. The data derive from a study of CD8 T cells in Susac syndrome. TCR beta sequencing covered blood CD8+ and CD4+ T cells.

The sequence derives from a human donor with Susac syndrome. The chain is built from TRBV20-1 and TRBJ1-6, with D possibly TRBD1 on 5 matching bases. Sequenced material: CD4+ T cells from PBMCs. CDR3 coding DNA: TGCAGTGCTCGGCCGGGAGGGGTAGAAGGGTCACCCCTCCACTTT. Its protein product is CSARPGGVEGSPLHF.